These T cell receptor beta chains were read from a single sample in a study of blood T cell repertoires in COVID-19. Measured with immunoSEQ multiplex PCR; TCRdb has only the in-frame clones, and not every one. This table has about 25,000 clones, around 86% appearing once. Input material: peripheral blood. These receptors came from a man in his fifties or sixties with active COVID-19. The CDR3 runs from the conserved cysteine through the conserved F or W. Each record gives: J gene, D gene, clone size, V gene, CDR3 DNA, CDR3 protein. The D gene is left open where the match is weak. Not every row has a clone size; where given, it reads once, few, many or a size class.

>TRBJ1-2|-|-|TRBV27
TGTGCCAGCAGTACAAACAGGGTAAACTATGGCTACACCTTC
CASSTNRVNYGYTF
>TRBJ1-2|TRBD1|-|TRBV3-1/TRBV3-2
TGTGCCAGCAGCCAGGCCGGGACAGGGAGGATGGTCTATGGCTACACCTTC
CASSQAGTGRMVYGYTF
>TRBJ2-3|-|-|TRBV19
TGTGCCAGCGCCGGGACACTCCGCACAGATACGCAGTATTTT
CASAGTLRTDTQYF
>TRBJ2-1|-|-|TRBV5-4
TGTGCCAGCAGCGAGAGCGGACGCTCCTACAATGAGCAGTTCTTC
CASSESGRSYNEQFF
>TRBJ1-4|TRBD1|-|TRBV15
TGTGCCACCAGCAGCATAGACGAGGGGGCGAGGGAAAAACTGTTTTTT
CATSSIDEGAREKLFF
>TRBJ1-6|-|-|TRBV5-8
TGTGCCAGCAGCTTGCCCACTAATAATTCACCCCTCCACTTT
CASSLPTNNSPLHF
>TRBJ1-2|-|few|TRBV6-5
TGTGCCAGCAGTTACTCGGACGGGGATGGCTACACCTTC
CASSYSDGDGYTF
>TRBJ2-3|TRBD1|-|TRBV19
TGTGCCAGTAGTATCGAGGGGGCTAGCACAGATACGCAGTATTTT
CASSIEGASTDTQYF
>TRBJ2-1|-|-|TRBV29-1
TGCAGCGTCAGGGTATCTTACAATGAGCAGTTCTTC
CSVRVSYNEQFF
>TRBJ1-5|-|-|TRBV18
TGTGCCAGCTCACCTGGACAAATGCAGCCCCAGCATTTT
CASSPGQMQPQHF
>TRBJ1-4|-|-|TRBV5-5
TGTGCCAGCAGCTTGGTTATATCAACTAATGAAAAACTGTTTTTT
CASSLVISTNEKLFF
>TRBJ1-5|TRBD1|-|TRBV7-2
TGTGCCAGCAGCGCGATGGGACAGGGAAATCAGCCCCAGCATTTT
CASSAMGQGNQPQHF
>TRBJ2-5|TRBD2|-|TRBV7-7
TGTGCTAGCAGCTTAGAAGCTAGCGGGGGGGATCAAGAGACCCAGTACTTC
CASSLEASGGDQETQYF
>TRBJ1-1|TRBD1|-|TRBV29-1
TGCAGCTTGGCACAGGGGCCCGTTACTGAAGCTTTCTTT
CSLAQGPVTEAFF
>TRBJ2-7|-|few|TRBV2
TGTGCCAGCACCTGGGACAAATACGAGCAGTACTTC
CASTWDKYEQYF
>TRBJ2-5|-|-|TRBV6-5
TGTGCCAGCGAGAGGAGACAGCCCGGGTCGGGGGTCCAGTACTTC
CASERRQPGSGVQYF
>TRBJ2-5|TRBD1|-|TRBV11-1
TGTGCCAGCAGCTTCCGAGGGGACAGGGTTGAGACCCAGTACTTC
CASSFRGDRVETQYF
>TRBJ1-1|TRBD1|-|TRBV18
TGTGCCAGCTCCCCGGGACAGGTGAACACTGAAGCTTTCTTT
CASSPGQVNTEAFF
>TRBJ2-3|TRBD2|few|TRBV6-4
TGTGCCAGCAGTGACAGCGGGGGGGCAGATACGCAGTATTTT
CASSDSGGADTQYF
>TRBJ1-6|-|-|TRBV11-3
TGTGCCAGCAGCTCAATACATGTTAATTCACCCCTCCACTTT
CASSSIHVNSPLHF
>TRBJ1-2|TRBD1|-|TRBV24-1
TGTGCCACCAGTGATCCCGCGACAGGGGGCGCGTTGAGTGGCTACACCTTC
CATSDPATGGALSGYTF
>TRBJ2-2|-|-|TRBV24-1
TGTGCCACCAGTGATTTGACTACAGGGTATGGTAACACCGGGGAGCTGTTTTTT
CATSDLTTGYGNTGELFF
>TRBJ1-5|-|-|TRBV6-2/TRBV6-3
TGTGCCAGCAGTTACTCGAAGAGGGGGTCAGATAGCAATCAGCCCCAGCATTTT
CASSYSKRGSDSNQPQHF
>TRBJ1-1|TRBD1|-|TRBV19
TGTGCCAGTCGAGTACAGGGGGCCCCGAACACTGAAGCTTTCTTT
CASRVQGAPNTEAFF
>TRBJ2-1|TRBD2|-|TRBV19
TGTGCCAGTAGTATTGCGGGGGGGATAGAGAATGAGCAGTTCTTC
CASSIAGGIENEQFF
>TRBJ1-3|TRBD1|-|TRBV18
TGTGCCAGCTCACACATGCCGGGACAGAACTCTGGAAACACCATATATTTT
CASSHMPGQNSGNTIYF
>TRBJ2-3|TRBD1|-|TRBV27
TGTGCCAGCAGTTTAGGACAGGGGAAACAGTATTTT
CASSLGQGKQYF
>TRBJ2-4|-|few|TRBV19
TGTGCCAGTAGTATCCTGGGCAGGGTGAACATTCAGTACTTC
CASSILGRVNIQYF
>TRBJ2-7|-|-|TRBV2
TGTGCCAGCAGTACGGACAGCTACGAGCAGTACTTC
CASSTDSYEQYF
>TRBJ1-6|-|-|TRBV27
TGTGCCAGCAGTTACTACGCTAATTCACCCCTCCACTTT
CASSYYANSPLHF
>TRBJ2-1|-|-|TRBV12-5
TGTGCTAGTGGTTTGGTACAAATTAGCCGTCGAAATGAGCAGTTCTTC
CASGLVQISRRNEQFF
>TRBJ2-2|-|-|TRBV3-1/TRBV3-2
TGTGCCAGCAGACTCGACAGAAGGAATGGCGGGGAGCTGTTTTTT
CASRLDRRNGGELFF
>TRBJ2-5|TRBD2|-|TRBV30
TGTGCCTGGAGTCGACTAGCGGGAGGGGGGCCTAAAGAGACCCAGTACTTC
CAWSRLAGGGPKETQYF
>TRBJ1-4|-|-|TRBV19
TGTGCCAGTAGTCGGAATGGAGGATTTTGGGAGGAAAAACTGTTTTTT
CASSRNGGFWEEKLFF
>TRBJ2-3|-|-|TRBV6-5
TGTGCCAGCAGTTACGGGAGGGGGGTAAGAGATACGCAGTATTTT
CASSYGRGVRDTQYF
>TRBJ2-2|-|-|TRBV7-8
TGTGCCAGCAGCTTAGTAGGACAGTTAACCGGGGAGCTGTTTTTT
CASSLVGQLTGELFF
>TRBJ2-3|TRBD2|-|TRBV3-1/TRBV3-2
TGTGCCAGCAGCCAAGTGCGGTTTAGCGGGGGGGCGGATACGCAGTATTTT
CASSQVRFSGGADTQYF
>TRBJ2-7|TRBD1|few|TRBV7-9
TGTGCCAGCAGCTCCCTTGGTGGACAGGGGGCCTGGTCCTACGAGCAGTACTTC
CASSSLGGQGAWSYEQYF
>TRBJ1-3|-|-|TRBV28
TGTGCCAGCACCAACATACAGGCGAGCTCTGGAAACACCATATATTTT
CASTNIQASSGNTIYF
>TRBJ2-7|TRBD2|-|TRBV6-5
TGTGCCAGCAGTTACGACACTAGCGGTTACGAGCAGTACTTC
CASSYDTSGYEQYF
>TRBJ2-3|TRBD2|-|TRBV28
TGTGCCAGCAGTTTATGGGCTAGCGGCACGAGTGTTGATACGCAGTATTTT
CASSLWASGTSVDTQYF
>TRBJ2-3|-|-|TRBV12-3/TRBV12-4
TGTGCCAGCAGACTGACAGATTTAGATACGCAGTATTTT
CASRLTDLDTQYF
>TRBJ2-1|TRBD2|-|TRBV19
TGTGCCAGTAGTATTGTTAGCGGGAGGGCCGGAGGTGAGCAGTTCTTC
CASSIVSGRAGGEQFF
>TRBJ1-1|TRBD1|-|TRBV19
TGTGCCAGTAGTATGGGGGACAGGGTAAACACTGAAGCTTTCTTT
CASSMGDRVNTEAFF
>TRBJ1-5|TRBD1|-|TRBV7-8
TGTGCCAGCAGCCCGCCCGGGACAGCGAGACCCCAGCATTTT
CASSPPGTARPQHF
>TRBJ1-1|-|-|TRBV6-5
TGTGCCAGCAGTTACGTTCCAGGGCGCACTGAAGCTTTCTTT
CASSYVPGRTEAFF
>TRBJ1-1|TRBD1|-|TRBV6-1
TGTGCCAGCAGTGAGGGGGGTGGACAGGCACCGAACACTGAAGCTTTCTTT
CASSEGGGQAPNTEAFF
>TRBJ1-2|TRBD1|-|TRBV19
TGTGCCAGTAGTCCCTGGGACAGCAATTATGGCTACACCTTC
CASSPWDSNYGYTF
>TRBJ2-3|TRBD2|-|TRBV29-1
TGCAGCGTTGGGCTAGCGGGGGTAGCAGATACGCAGTATTTT
CSVGLAGVADTQYF
>TRBJ2-1|TRBD2|-|TRBV3-1/TRBV3-2
TGTGCCAGCGAGGGCGGGGGGGCCTACAATGAGCAGTTCTTC
CASEGGGAYNEQFF
>TRBJ2-1|-|-|TRBV2
TGTGCCAGCGGGGAGAACTACAATGAGCAGTTCTTC
CASGENYNEQFF
>TRBJ2-7|-|-|TRBV19
TGTGCCAGTAGTATTCGAGGTGGAGAGCAGTACTTC
CASSIRGGEQYF